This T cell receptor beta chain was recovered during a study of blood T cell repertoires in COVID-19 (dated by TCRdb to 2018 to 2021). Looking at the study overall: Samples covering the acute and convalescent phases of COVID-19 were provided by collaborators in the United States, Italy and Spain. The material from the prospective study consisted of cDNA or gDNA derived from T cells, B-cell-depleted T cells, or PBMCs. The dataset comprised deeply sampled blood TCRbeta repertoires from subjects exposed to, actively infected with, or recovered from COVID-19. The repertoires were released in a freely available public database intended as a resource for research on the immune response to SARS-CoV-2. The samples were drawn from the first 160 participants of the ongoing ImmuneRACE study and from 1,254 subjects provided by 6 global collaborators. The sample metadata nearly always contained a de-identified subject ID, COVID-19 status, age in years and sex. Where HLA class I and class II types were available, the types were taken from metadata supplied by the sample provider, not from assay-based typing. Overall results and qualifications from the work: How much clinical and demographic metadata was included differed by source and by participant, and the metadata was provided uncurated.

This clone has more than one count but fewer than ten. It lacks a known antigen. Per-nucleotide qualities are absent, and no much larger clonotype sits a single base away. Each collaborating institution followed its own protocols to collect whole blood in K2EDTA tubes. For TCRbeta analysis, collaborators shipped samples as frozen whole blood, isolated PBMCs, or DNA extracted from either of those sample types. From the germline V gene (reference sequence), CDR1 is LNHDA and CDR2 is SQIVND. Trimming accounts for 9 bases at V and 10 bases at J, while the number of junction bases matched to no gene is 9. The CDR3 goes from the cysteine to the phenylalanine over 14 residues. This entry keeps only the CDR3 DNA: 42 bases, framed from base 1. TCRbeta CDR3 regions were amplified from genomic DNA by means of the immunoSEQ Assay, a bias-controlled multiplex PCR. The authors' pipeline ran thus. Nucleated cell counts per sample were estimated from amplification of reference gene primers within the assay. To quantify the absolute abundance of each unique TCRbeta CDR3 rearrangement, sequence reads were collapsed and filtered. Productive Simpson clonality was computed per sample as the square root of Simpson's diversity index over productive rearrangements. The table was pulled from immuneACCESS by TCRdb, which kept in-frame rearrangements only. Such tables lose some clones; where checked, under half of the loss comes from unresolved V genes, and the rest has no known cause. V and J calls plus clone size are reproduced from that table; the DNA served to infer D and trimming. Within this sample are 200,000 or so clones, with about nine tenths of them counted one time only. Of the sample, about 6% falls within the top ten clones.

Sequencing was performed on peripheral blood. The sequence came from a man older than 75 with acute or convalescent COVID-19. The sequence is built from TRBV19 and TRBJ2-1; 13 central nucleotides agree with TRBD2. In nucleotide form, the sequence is TGTGCCAGCCTCGGGACTAGCGGGAATGGAGAGCAGTTCTTC. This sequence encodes CASLGTSGNGEQFF.